The T cell receptor (beta chain) described here comes from a study of identical twins. Study-wide findings and caveats: Insertions were reduced in abundant cord blood beta clonotypes but not in memory repertoires. A cross-sectional statistical analysis, not follow-up of the same donors, supported the conclusions.

Germline values: CDR1 SQVTM, CDR2 ANQGSEA. With V trimmed by 4 bases and J by 6 bases, 11 bases remained unmatched. The CDR3 sequence is 16 residues long. For this clonotype: Its antigen is unidentified.

A universal primer site was added by template switching, and unique molecular identifiers were carried by the cDNA. From the 5' RACE reads, TCRdb called clonotypes with MiXCR, one entry per CDR3 protein. The sample has 350,000 to 600,000 distinct CDR3 sequences, 13% to 15% seen once. The sample also formed part of further work on yellow fever vaccine responses in identical twins. That source reports: Reportedly, twins' vaccine T cell responses looked partly convergent and partly personalized.

The sample consisted of CD4+ T cells sorted from blood. This receptor was obtained from a woman aged 18 to 35 in good health. The chain has TRBV29-1 and TRBJ2-2; 10 bases align to TRBD2. This chain's CDR3 is CSVVKREGPLSGELFF. For the CDR3, the DNA is TGCAGCGTTGTTAAGCGGGAGGGCCCTCTTTCCGGGGAGCTGTTTTTT.